Presented here are 20 T cell receptor beta chains from one specimen sequenced in a study of T cell clonotyping in hematopoietic cell transplantation. Profiling relied on immunoSEQ multiplex PCR, and the TCRdb table lists in-frame clones only, not all of them. The data show roughly 11,000 clones, approximately 90% seen once. The sample taken for sequencing was peripheral blood mononuclear cells. The receptors here all came from a woman aged 45-60 years in good health. Some clones in this sample may be carry-over from other donors' samples.

V gene TRBV7-2 combines with J gene TRBJ1-3; D remains ambiguous. Trimming removed 1 base from V and 4 bases from J, with 14 bases in between. The CDR3 is made up of 16 amino acids. The V gene's germline CDR1 is SGHTA and CDR2 FQGNSA. Written as DNA, the CDR3 is TGTGCCAGCAGCTTAGATCCCCGACTTAAGGGAAACACCATATATTTT. Translating it yields CASSLDPRLKGNTIYF.

The chain combines TRBV6-1 with TRBJ1-1; D remains ambiguous. The V gene's germline CDR1 is MNHNS and CDR2 SASEGT. Trimming took off 3 bases at V and 3 bases at J, with 11 bases between the two ends. This CDR3 is built from 14 residues. CDR3 sequence (DNA): TGTGCCAGCAGTGATGGCCGGATTTACACTGAAGCTTTCTTT. This translates into CASSDGRIYTEAFF.

This sequence joins TRBV7-2 and TRBJ2-5, with a possible D match to TRBD2 (6 bases). The germline gives CDR1 SGHTA, CDR2 FQGNSA. This CDR3 contains 12 residues. V gave up 5 bases and J gave up 7 bases, with 11 bases separating them. CDR3 protein: CASSGGIGTQYF. CDR3 nucleotides: TGTGCCAGCAGCGGGGGGATAGGGACCCAGTACTTC. Full variable domain (remainder filled in from reference TRBV7-2 and TRBJ2-5): GAGVSQSPSNKVTEKGKDVELRCDPISGHTALYWYRQSLGQGLEFLIYFQGNSAPDKSGLPSDRFSAERTGGSVSTLTIQRTQQEDSAVYLCASSGGIGTQYFGPGTRLLVL.

V and J are TRBV10-3 and TRBJ1-5; D gene ambiguous. The germline V gene encodes CDR1 ENHRY and CDR2 SYGVKD. Trimming took 2 bases from V and 4 from J, leaving 6 bases between them. This CDR3 contains 13 residues. DNA for the CDR3: TGTGCCATCAGTGAGACAGCTAATCAGCCCCAGCATTTT. Translation gives CAISETANQPQHF.

This chain connects TRBV4-1 to TRBJ2-3; D is unclear. In germline, CDR1 is MGHRA, CDR2 YSYEKL. V lost 2 bases to trimming and J lost 4 bases, with 7 bases between them. The CDR3 sequence is 13 residues long. The DNA for the CDR3 is TGCGCCAGCAGCCAACGAGAGTCAGATACGCAGTATTTT. Amino acid sequence: CASSQRESDTQYF.

V is TRBV4-2 and J is TRBJ2-3, with 8 bases identical to TRBD2. CDR3 length equals 16 residues. With V trimmed by 6 bases and J by 2 bases, 10 bases remained unmatched. Germline V lookup: CDR1 LGHNA, CDR2 YNFKEQ. CDR3: CASRVTSGSTTDTQYF. DNA of the CDR3: TGTGCCAGCAGAGTCACTAGCGGATCCACCACAGATACGCAGTATTTT.

The chain has TRBV19 and TRBJ2-2; D is ambiguous. The CDR3 has 14 amino acids. Germline loops: CDR1 LNHDA, CDR2 SQIVND (reference sequence). Trimming left V 2 bases short and J 3 bases short, with 7 bases between. CDR3: CASSITWDTGELFF. The CDR3 DNA reads as TGTGCCAGTAGTATAACGTGGGACACCGGGGAGCTGTTTTTT.

This chain links TRBV7-2 with TRBJ2-2, with 8 bases identical to TRBD2. CDR1 is SGHTA, CDR2 FQGNSA, per germline. The trim removed 3 bases at V and 5 bases at J, leaving 14 bases unmatched. The CDR3 spans 18 residues. CDR3 sequence: CASSFQRGSGSLTGELFF. The CDR3 DNA reads TGTGCCAGCAGCTTCCAGCGGGGGAGCGGGAGCCTTACCGGGGAGCTGTTTTTT. The entire variable domain, with the rest obtained from reference TRBV7-2 and TRBJ2-2, is as follows: GAGVSQSPSNKVTEKGKDVELRCDPISGHTALYWYRQSLGQGLEFLIYFQGNSAPDKSGLPSDRFSAERTGGSVSTLTIQRTQQEDSAVYLCASSFQRGSGSLTGELFFGEGSRLTVL.

The CDR3 protein is CASSLSFGGTYEQYF. The CDR3 region has the DNA TGCGCCAGCAGCTTGAGCTTCGGGGGAACCTACGAGCAGTACTTC. The V call is TRBV4-1, the J call TRBJ2-7; tentatively, D is TRBD2 (6 bases). The V end was cut by 5 bases, the J end by 2 bases, with 16 bases between. This CDR3 has 15 amino acids. Germline CDR1 reads MGHRA; CDR2 reads YSYEKL.

V is TRBV2 and J is TRBJ2-3; D possibly corresponds to TRBD2 (7 bases). The CDR3 has 16 amino acids. Germline V gives CDR1 SNHLY, CDR2 FYNNEI. V was cut by 4 bases and J by 2 bases, with 16 bases left in between. The CDR3 DNA sequence: TGTGCCAGCAGTGCTGGGGGGGGGCCCCTCACAGATACGCAGTATTTT. It yields the protein CASSAGGGPLTDTQYF.

In this sample, this clone turned up a few times. J is TRBJ2-2 and V is TRBV9, with 11 nucleotides matching TRBD1. J gave up 5 bases and V 0 bases, and 3 bases lay outside the gene matches. The CDR3 spans 16 residues. The germline CDR1 and CDR2 sequences are SGDLS and YYNGEE. CDR3 amino acids: CASSVGTGGLTGELFF. The CDR3 DNA is TGTGCCAGCAGCGTAGGGACAGGGGGCCTTACCGGGGAGCTGTTTTTT.

This clone appeared a few times. The V and J genes are TRBV6-5 and TRBJ2-7; TRBD1 is a possible D gene (6 bases). CDR3 size: 15 residues. Germline CDR1 is MNHEY and CDR2 is SVGAGI. The V and J ends lost 2 bases and 0 bases respectively, with 11 bases between them. DNA for the CDR3: TGTGCCAGCAGTTACGGGGACACAAGCTCCTACGAGCAGTACTTC. As protein: CASSYGDTSSYEQYF.

V is TRBV7-2 and J is TRBJ2-3; TRBD2 is a possible D gene (5 bases). CDR3 length: 15 amino acids. V lost 4 bases, J lost 2 bases, and 13 bases lay in between. From germline, CDR1 is SGHTA and CDR2 FQGNSA. CDR3 DNA: TGTGCCAGCAGCTCAAGCCCGGGGTTCACAGATACGCAGTATTTT. Translating it yields CASSSSPGFTDTQYF.

The chain recombines TRBV11-2 with TRBJ2-2; 7 positions agree with TRBD1. V gave up 5 bases and J gave up 2 bases; unmatched junction bases: 5. The CDR3 totals 15 residues. Germline V gene lookup returns CDR1 SGHAT and CDR2 FQNNGV. The CDR3 DNA reads as TGTGCCAGCAGCCCAGACAGGGATAACACCGGGGAGCTGTTTTTT. Protein: CASSPDRDNTGELFF.

The rearrangement uses TRBV28 and TRBJ1-2; no firm D call. The germline V gene encodes CDR1 MDHEN and CDR2 SYDVKM. Trimming removed 5 bases at V and 4 bases at J, with 17 bases between. This CDR3 spans 15 amino acids. The CDR3 DNA reads TGTGCCAGCAGTGTCCGACTGGGCCGGACCTATGGCTACACCTTC. It specifies CASSVRLGRTYGYTF.

The rearrangement links TRBV18 to TRBJ2-5, with 9 positions matching TRBD1. The CDR3 covers 16 residues. Trimming cost V 4 bases and J 4 bases; bases outside gene matches: 10. CDR1 KGHSH and CDR2 LQKENI come from the germline V gene. The CDR3 sequence: CASSLVQGAQGETQYF. CDR3 nucleotide sequence: TGTGCCAGCTCACTGGTACAGGGGGCGCAGGGAGAGACCCAGTACTTC.

The genes are TRBV4-1 and TRBJ1-5, with a possible D match to TRBD1 (5 bases). The CDR3 is 15 amino acids. The V and J ends lost 0 bases and 3 bases respectively, with 9 bases between them. Germline lookup yields CDR1 MGHRA and CDR2 YSYEKL. CDR3 residues: CASSQEPGINQPQHF. The CDR3 nucleotides are TGCGCCAGCAGCCAAGAACCAGGGATCAATCAGCCCCAGCATTTT.

The rearrangement joins TRBV7-3 to TRBJ2-1; 7 bases align to TRBD2. The CDR3 covers 13 residues. V lost 5 bases and J lost 5; bases outside the gene matches: 3. The V gene's germline CDR1 is SGHTA and CDR2 FQGTGA. The CDR3 DNA is TGTGCCAGCAGCCCGGGACTAAACAATGAGCAGTTCTTC. This encodes CASSPGLNNEQFF.

V is TRBV5-4 and J is TRBJ1-3; possible D gene TRBD1, 6 bases. The CDR3 has 15 residues. Trimming pared 5 bases from V and 0 bases from J, leaving 12 bases between. The germline CDR1 and CDR2 sequences are SGHNT and YYREEE (reference sequence). The DNA for the CDR3 is TGTGCCAGCAGGTCCGGGGGCACCTCTGGAAACACCATATATTTT. It translates to CASRSGGTSGNTIYF.

The gene calls are TRBV4-1 and TRBJ1-2, with 7 nucleotides matching TRBD1. Germline CDR1 and CDR2: MGHRA and YSYEKL. This CDR3 spans 15 amino acids. V lost 1 base to trimming and J lost 8 bases; unmatched junction nucleotides: 10. The CDR3 is CASSQVSGGTRGYTF. DNA of the CDR3: TGCGCCAGCAGCCAAGTATCAGGGGGGACCCGAGGCTACACCTTC.